The entry that follows covers one TCR beta chain sequence. The V gene end was trimmed by 3 bases and the J gene end by 10 bases; junction bases not matched to a gene: 2. This CDR3 is 12 amino acids long. Germline CDR1 SGDLS, CDR2 YYNGEE. The study ran its PCR with 60 Vbeta and 13 Jbeta primers. TCRdb's table, derived via immunoSEQ multiplex PCR, lists solely in-frame clones and lacks some. This table lists tens of thousands of clones. This entry comes from a study of cytomegalovirus exposure and HLA in healthy donors. Specimen: PBMCs. This clonotype was obtained from a girl aged 5-17 years in good health and CMV-seropositive. The chain couples TRBV9 to TRBJ1-1; TRBD1 aligns across 11 bases. The CDR3 loop reads CASSAGTGGAFF. The CDR3 DNA sequence: TGTGCCAGCAGCGCAGGGACAGGGGGAGCTTTCTTT.